This TCR beta chain was recovered during a study of blood T cell repertoires in COVID-19 (dated by TCRdb to the early 2020s). The study in broad terms: Collaborator samples came from the United States, Italy and Spain and covered acute and convalescent phases of COVID-19. The repertoires were released in a freely available public database intended as a resource for research on the immune response to SARS-CoV-2. Nearly every sample came with metadata listing a de-identified subject ID, COVID-19 status, age in years and sex. The material from the prospective study consisted of cDNA or gDNA derived from T cells, B-cell-depleted T cells, or PBMCs. Where available, HLA class I and class II types were obtained from metadata supplied by the sample provider rather than from assay-based typing. Samples were obtained from the ongoing ImmuneRACE study (first 160 participants) and from over a thousand subjects provided by 6 global collaborators. Deeply sampled blood TCRbeta repertoires from subjects exposed to, actively infected with, or recovered from COVID-19 were included in the dataset. Findings and caveats that apply to the study as a whole: The amount of clinical and demographic metadata varied by source and participant and was provided uncurated.

Collaborating institutions collected whole blood in K2EDTA tubes following their own protocols. For TCRbeta analysis, collaborator samples were shipped as frozen whole blood, as isolated PBMCs, or as DNA extracted from either sample type. Measured from the cysteine to the phenylalanine, the CDR3 is 14 residues long. Kept here is only the CDR3 DNA, which spans 42 bases and is read in frame from base 1. Trimming accounts for 7 bases at V and 7 bases at J, while the number of junction bases matched to no gene is 10. The germline V gene provides CDR1 SNHLY and CDR2 FYNNEI. TCRbeta CDR3 regions were amplified from genomic DNA using the immunoSEQ Assay, a bias-controlled multiplex PCR. The paper's data handling went like this. The number of nucleated cells in each sample was estimated by amplification of reference gene primers within the assay. Sequence reads were collapsed and filtered to measure the absolute abundance of every unique TCRbeta CDR3 rearrangement. Productive Simpson clonality was computed per sample as the square root of Simpson's diversity index over productive rearrangements. The clones in this table, taken by TCRdb from immuneACCESS, are in-frame only. Not every clone is retained; where verified, under half of the shortfall comes from an unresolved V gene, and the cause of the rest is unknown. That table supplies the V and J calls and clone size; D and trimming were determined from the DNA. For this sample the table gives approximately 300,000 clones, of which more than 70% were detected only once. Jointly, the top ten make up under 2% of the sample.

Points on this clone: Its antigen target is currently unknown. Nothing much larger sits one base from this clone, and base qualities are not available.

Input material: peripheral blood. This receptor was taken from a woman aged 50 to 65 with acute or convalescent COVID-19. The rearrangement combines TRBV2 with TRBJ2-1, and 7 bases in between align with TRBD2. The CDR3 amino acid sequence is: CASIPNGGGNEQFF. The sequenced DNA is TGTGCCAGCATCCCAAACGGCGGGGGTAATGAGCAGTTCTTC.